These 6 T cell receptor beta chains were sequenced from one sample in a study of T cells after yellow fever vaccination. TCRdb reanalysed the 5' RACE reads using MiXCR and keeps one entry per CDR3 protein. This sample yields approximately 250,000 distinct CDR3 sequences, of which around 6.7% are seen a single time; around 1% belongs to the top ten. Sequences were derived from CD4+ T cells sorted from PBMCs, sampled on the day of the yellow fever booster vaccination. The receptors come from a man younger than 45 who received the YFV17D yellow fever vaccine.

This clonotype was picked up a small number of times. The chain uses TRBV10-3 and TRBJ2-1; D gene uncertain. The germline V gene encodes CDR1 ENHRY and CDR2 SYGVKD. Deletions cut 5 bases from V and 0 bases from J, with 14 bases between. The CDR3 runs 16 residues. CDR3 nucleotide sequence: TGTGCCATCAGTCGACACACTCCGAGCTCCTACAATGAGCAGTTCTTC. Protein: CAISRHTPSSYNEQFF.

This clonotype was counted ten times or more. CDR3 protein: CASSLTSNQPQHF. CDR3 DNA: TGTGCCAGCAGTTTAACTAGCAATCAGCCCCAGCATTTT. The V and J genes are TRBV12-3 or TRBV12-4 and TRBJ1-5; D unresolved. V lost 2 bases to trimming and J lost 0 bases, with 2 bases between them. The CDR3 is made up of 13 amino acids.

The V gene is TRBV19, the J gene TRBJ2-1, with 9 bases identical to TRBD1. V lost 3 bases to trimming and J lost 12 bases; unmatched junction nucleotides: 9. This CDR3 contains 14 residues. In germline, CDR1 is LNHDA, CDR2 SQIVND (reference sequence). DNA for the CDR3: TGTGCCAGTAGTATCGCGACAGGGGGGGTGAGGCAGTTCTTC. This codes for CASSIATGGVRQFF.

The CDR3 nucleotides are TGCAGTACTACCACATTAGCCAAAAACATTCAGTACTTC. Its translation is CSTTTLAKNIQYF. V gene TRBV20-1 combines with J gene TRBJ2-4; D not resolved. V dropped 8 bases and J dropped 0 bases, with 11 bases sitting between them. The germline V gene has CDR1 DFQATT and CDR2 SNEGSKA (reference sequence). The CDR3 consists of 13 residues.

The genes are TRBV18 and TRBJ2-1; D remains ambiguous. Germline V gene sequence: CDR1 KGHSH, CDR2 LQKENI. The CDR3 length is 14 residues. The V and J ends lost 3 bases and 7 bases respectively, with 13 bases between them. The CDR3: CASSPARSTNEQFF. DNA for the CDR3: TGTGCCAGCTCACCTGCGAGAAGCACGAATGAGCAGTTCTTC.

Ten or more counts support this clonotype. This CDR3 is CASSSRQFQETQYF. The CDR3 nucleotides read TGCGCCAGCAGCTCACGACAGTTCCAAGAGACCCAGTACTTC. The chain combines TRBV5-1 with TRBJ2-5; D is possibly TRBD1 (5 bases). CDR1 and CDR2 from the germline V gene are SGHRS and YFSETQ. V lost 3 bases to trimming and J lost 1 base, with 10 bases between them. CDR3 length: 14 residues. Full variable domain (rest looked up from reference TRBV5-1 and TRBJ2-5): KAGVTQTPRYLIKTRGQQVTLSCSPISGHRSVSWYQQTPGQGLQFLFEYFSETQRNKGNFPGRFSGRQFSNSRSEMNVSTLELGDSALYLCASSSRQFQETQYFGPGTRLLVL.